The clone carrying this T cell receptor beta chain occurred a few times. This sample was included in a study of cytomegalovirus exposure and HLA in healthy donors. Germline V gene data show CDR1 as SQVTM and CDR2 as ANQGSEA. V was shortened by 8 bases and J by 7 bases, with 20 bases between the two germline ends. The CDR3 extends over 14 amino acids. PCR used 60 Vbeta primers and 13 Jbeta primers. Produced via immunoSEQ multiplex PCR; TCRdb's table is partial and in-frame only. The sample consists of about 100,000 clones, over 60% of them appearing once. This chain connects TRBV29-1 to TRBJ2-2; D is possibly TRBD2 (7 bases). The sequenced sample consisted of PBMCs. The sequence derives from a female donor in good health and CMV-seropositive. CDR3 in amino acids: CSSPRGAGVGELFF. The CDR3 DNA is TGCAGCTCCCCACGGGGGGCGGGGGTCGGGGAGCTGTTTTTT.